These 21 T cell receptor beta chains originate from one sample sequenced in a study of shared clonotypes between healthy human individuals. The protocol was immunoSEQ multiplex PCR, while the TCRdb copy is restricted to in-frame clones and leaves out a portion. The sample lists 490,000 or so clones, 60% to 85% seen once, with over 10% in the top ten. Sequencing was carried out using PBMCs. These receptor sequences come from a woman aged 40-49 years in good health. Some clones in this sample may be carry-over from other donors' samples.

Of note for this clone: Sequence at one end of the junction differs from germline and may be a read error. The chain recombines TRBV27 with TRBJ2-3; 11 bases are a match to TRBD2. The CDR3 runs to 17 residues. From germline, CDR1 is MNHEY and CDR2 SMNVEV (reference sequence). The CDR3 loop is CAGSLGGTSGSTDTQYF. The CDR3 nucleotides read TGTGCCGGCAGTTTGGGGGGGACTAGCGGTTCCACAGATACGCAGTATTTT.

With respect to this clone: Within the sample, other DNA sequences also encode this same CDR3. The chain joins TRBV2 to TRBJ2-7, with D uncertain. The CDR3 is made up of 12 amino acids. Germline lookup yields CDR1 SNHLY and CDR2 FYNNEI. The V and J ends lost 4 bases and 3 bases respectively, with 7 bases between them. The CDR3 coding sequence is TGTGCCAGCAGTGGGGTGGGCTACGAGCAGTACTTC. Translation: CASSGVGYEQYF.

The chain uses TRBV28 and TRBJ2-3; 11 nucleotides line up with TRBD2. Germline CDR1 and CDR2: MDHEN and SYDVKM. The CDR3 is 16 amino acids. Losses at the gene ends were 5 bases for V and 1 base for J; bases not matched to a gene: 5. CDR3 residues: CASSNSGRGGTDTQYF. The CDR3 DNA sequence: TGTGCCAGCAGTAATAGCGGGAGGGGGGGCACAGATACGCAGTATTTT.

This chain joins TRBV5-6 and TRBJ2-7; D gene uncertain. Germline CDR1 SGHDT, CDR2 YYEEEE. Trimming removed 2 bases at V and 4 bases at J, with 7 bases between. CDR3 length: 12 residues. CDR3 DNA: TGTGCCAGCAGCTTTAATCATTACGAGCAGTACTTC. This encodes CASSFNHYEQYF.

V gene TRBV27 combines with J gene TRBJ2-3; maybe TRBD2 (6 bases). The CDR3 runs to 14 residues. Germline V gives CDR1 MNHEY, CDR2 SMNVEV (reference sequence). Trimming shortened V by 5 bases and J by 2 bases, and 11 bases separated the two germline ends. The CDR3, as DNA: TGTGCCAGCAGTCTTAGCGGTATCACAGATACGCAGTATTTT. It encodes CASSLSGITDTQYF.

The J gene is TRBJ2-3, the V gene TRBV7-8; 10 bases line up with TRBD2. With 6 bases clipped from V and 2 bases from J, the junction kept 20 bases outside the gene matches. CDR3 size: 20 residues. In germline, CDR1 is SGHVS, CDR2 FQNEAQ. The CDR3 loop is CASSPRGGLAGATITDTQYF. The CDR3 DNA is TGTGCCAGCAGTCCCAGGGGGGGGCTAGCGGGAGCCACGATCACAGATACGCAGTATTTT.

The chain carries TRBV11-2 and TRBJ2-7; D is undetermined. This CDR3 spans 14 amino acids. Germline loops: CDR1 SGHAT, CDR2 FQNNGV. V was pared by 1 base and J by 2 bases, with 9 bases between. The CDR3 DNA reads TGTGCCAGCAGCTTAGTTGGACGGACCTACGAGCAGTACTTC. It is translated as CASSLVGRTYEQYF.

The rearrangement joins TRBV6-5 to TRBJ2-7, with 7 bases that match TRBD1. With V trimmed by 5 bases and J by 7 bases, 8 bases remained unmatched. This CDR3 has 13 amino acids. Germline V gene sequence: CDR1 MNHEY, CDR2 SVGAGI. The CDR3: CASSPDRLGEQYF. The CDR3 DNA sequence: TGTGCCAGCAGTCCGGACAGGTTGGGGGAGCAGTACTTC.

As concerns this clone: The identical CDR3 is also encoded by other nucleotide sequences in the sample. The chain is built from TRBV5-1 and TRBJ2-3; D ambiguous. Germline V gene sequence: CDR1 SGHRS, CDR2 YFSETQ. The V end lost 0 bases, the J end lost 4 bases, and 9 bases lay between the germline ends. This CDR3 spans 14 amino acids. CDR3 DNA: TGCGCCAGCAGCTTGGCCGGTGGCGCAGATACGCAGTATTTT. It encodes CASSLAGGADTQYF.

The gene calls are TRBV5-1 and TRBJ2-7, with a possible D match to TRBD2 (5 bases). CDR1 and CDR2 (germline): SGHRS, YFSETQ. The V and J ends lost 0 bases and 6 bases respectively, with 13 bases between them. The CDR3 consists of 14 residues. Here the CDR3 reads CASSLAGGSPEQYF. The CDR3, as DNA: TGCGCCAGCAGCTTGGCTGGTGGGAGCCCCGAGCAGTACTTC.

The chain couples TRBV5-1 to TRBJ2-3; TRBD2 aligns across 8 bases. CDR1 is SGHRS, CDR2 YFSETQ, per germline. The CDR3 spans 14 residues. V was pared by 4 bases and J by 2 bases, with 3 bases of the junction left unmatched. Written as DNA, the CDR3 is TGCGCCAGCAGCGCGACTAGCGTCACAGATACGCAGTATTTT. This codes for CASSATSVTDTQYF.

J is TRBJ2-1 and V is TRBV6-1; no firm D call. Germline V gene data show CDR1 as MNHNS and CDR2 as SASEGT. V was cut by 7 bases and J by 7 bases, with 11 bases left in between. The CDR3 spans 12 residues. The CDR3 DNA sequence: TGTGCCAGCACATACGGGTCAAATGAGCAGTTCTTC. Translation: CASTYGSNEQFF.

The V gene is TRBV2, the J gene TRBJ1-2; TRBD1 matches at 7 bases. Germline lookup yields CDR1 SNHLY and CDR2 FYNNEI. The CDR3 has 12 residues. The J segment lost 12 bases and the V segment lost 6 bases, leaving 10 bases of the junction unmatched. The CDR3, as DNA: TGTGCCAGCAGCGATAGACAGGGTTATAACACCTTC. Translating it yields CASSDRQGYNTF.

Written as DNA, the CDR3 is TGTGCCAGCAGCAAAGAAGGCGGCTCGAACACCGGGGAGCTGTTTTTT. Encoded protein: CASSKEGGSNTGELFF. The V and J genes are TRBV21-1 and TRBJ2-2; the table calls TRBD2, which could not be checked here. TRBV21-1 corresponds to a pseudogene. The CDR3 length is 16 residues.

This clone was seen more than once but under ten times. The CDR3 loop reads CASSGSGLGADTQYF. DNA for the CDR3: TGTGCCAGCAGCGGTAGCGGGCTAGGTGCAGATACGCAGTATTTT. J is TRBJ2-3 and V is TRBV11-1, with 7 bases aligning to TRBD2. Trimming took 5 bases from V and 4 from J; bases not matched to a gene: 9. The CDR3 sequence is 15 residues long. CDR1 is SGHAT, CDR2 FQDESV, per germline (reference sequence).

The V call is TRBV5-6, the J call TRBJ2-1; tentative D call: TRBD2 (6 bases). The CDR3 extends over 14 amino acids. Germline CDR1 is SGHDT and CDR2 is YYEEEE. V was cut by 0 bases and J by 4 bases, with 8 bases left in between. The DNA for the CDR3 is TGTGCCAGCAGCTTGGTACTAGCATACAATGAGCAGTTCTTC. Protein: CASSLVLAYNEQFF.

This clone was found a few times. CDR3 nucleotide sequence: TGCGCCAGCAGCTTGGCCGGGACAGTAGCTAATTCACCCCTCCACTTT. Translation gives CASSLAGTVANSPLHF. This chain uses TRBV5-1 with TRBJ1-6, with 7 bases aligning to TRBD1. This CDR3 spans 16 amino acids. J lost 6 bases, V lost 0 bases, and 6 bases had no gene match. The germline CDR1 and CDR2 sequences are SGHRS and YFSETQ. The variable domain in full, completed from reference TRBV5-1 and TRBJ1-6, reads KAGVTQTPRYLIKTRGQQVTLSCSPISGHRSVSWYQQTPGQGLQFLFEYFSETQRNKGNFPGRFSGRQFSNSRSEMNVSTLELGDSALYLCASSLAGTVANSPLHFGNGTRLTVT.

V and J are TRBV7-6 and TRBJ1-2, with D unclear. This CDR3 is built from 12 residues. The V gene lost 5 bases and the J gene lost 3 bases, with 7 bases spanning the gap. The germline CDR1 and CDR2 sequences are SGHVS and FNYEAQ. In DNA, the CDR3 is TGTGCCAGCAGCCAGACGGACTATGGCTACACCTTC. Translation: CASSQTDYGYTF. Based on the CDR3 plus reference TRBV7-6 and TRBJ1-2, the full variable domain is GAGVSQSPRYKVTKRGQDVALRCDPISGHVSLYWYRQALGQGPEFLTYFNYEAQQDKSGLPNDRFSAERPEGSISTLTIQRTEQRDSAMYRCASSQTDYGYTFGSGTRLTVV.

The chain combines TRBV2 with TRBJ1-2; 7 nucleotides align to TRBD1. V trimming: 4 bases; J trimming: 4 bases; junction bases outside the gene matches: 3. Germline V gene lookup returns CDR1 SNHLY and CDR2 FYNNEI. This CDR3 spans 13 amino acids. CDR3 region: CASSVGGGYGYTF. CDR3 coding DNA: TGTGCCAGCAGTGTAGGGGGCGGCTATGGCTACACCTTC.

V gene TRBV6-6 combines with J gene TRBJ2-1; D ambiguous. The V and J ends lost 6 bases and 9 bases respectively, with 21 bases between them. Per the germline V gene, CDR1 is MNHNY and CDR2 is SVGAGI (reference sequence). This CDR3 contains 15 residues. For the CDR3, the DNA is TGTGCCAGCAGGAAGGGTGACAAGAGATTGGGTGAGCAGTTCTTC. The encoded protein is CASRKGDKRLGEQFF.

This chain connects TRBV10-3 to TRBJ2-3, with 11 nucleotides matching TRBD2. The CDR3 runs to 16 residues. J was trimmed by 1 base and V by 4 bases; bases with no gene match: 4. CDR1 is ENHRY and CDR2 is SYGVKD in the germline V gene. The CDR3 DNA follows: TGTGCCATCAGTGCACTAGCGGGAGTGGGCACAGATACGCAGTATTTT. It encodes CAISALAGVGTDTQYF.